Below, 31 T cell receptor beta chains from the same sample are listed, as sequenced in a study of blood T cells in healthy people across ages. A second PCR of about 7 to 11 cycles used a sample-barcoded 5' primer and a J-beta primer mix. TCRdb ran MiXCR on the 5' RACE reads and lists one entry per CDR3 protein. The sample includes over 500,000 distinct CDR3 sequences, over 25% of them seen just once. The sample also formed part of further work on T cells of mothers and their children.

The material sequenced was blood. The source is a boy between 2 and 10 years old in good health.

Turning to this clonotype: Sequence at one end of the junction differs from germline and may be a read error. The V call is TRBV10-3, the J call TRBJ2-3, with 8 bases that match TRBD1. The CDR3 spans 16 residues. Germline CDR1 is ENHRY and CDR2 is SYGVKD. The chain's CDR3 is CAISESRQGYTHTQYF. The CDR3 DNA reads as TGTGCCATCAGTGAGTCCCGACAGGGGTACACACATACGCAGTATTTT.

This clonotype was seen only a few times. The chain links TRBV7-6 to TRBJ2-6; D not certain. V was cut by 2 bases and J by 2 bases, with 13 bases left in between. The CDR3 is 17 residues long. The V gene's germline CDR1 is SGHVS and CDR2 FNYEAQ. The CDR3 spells CASSLMANLAGANVLTF. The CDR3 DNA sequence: TGTGCCAGCAGCTTAATGGCCAACCTAGCTGGGGCCAACGTCCTGACTTTC.

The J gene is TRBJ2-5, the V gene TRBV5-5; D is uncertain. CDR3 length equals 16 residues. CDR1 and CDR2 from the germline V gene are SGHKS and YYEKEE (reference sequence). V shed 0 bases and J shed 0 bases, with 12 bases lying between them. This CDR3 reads CASSLGVAFDQETQYF. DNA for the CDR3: TGTGCCAGCAGCTTGGGGGTAGCCTTTGACCAAGAGACCCAGTACTTC.

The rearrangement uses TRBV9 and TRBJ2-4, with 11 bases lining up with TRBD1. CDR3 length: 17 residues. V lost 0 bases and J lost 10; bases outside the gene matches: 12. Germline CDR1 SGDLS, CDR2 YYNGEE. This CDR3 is CASSVEPHPGQGVIQYF. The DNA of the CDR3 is TGTGCCAGCAGCGTAGAGCCCCACCCGGGACAGGGGGTTATTCAGTACTTC.

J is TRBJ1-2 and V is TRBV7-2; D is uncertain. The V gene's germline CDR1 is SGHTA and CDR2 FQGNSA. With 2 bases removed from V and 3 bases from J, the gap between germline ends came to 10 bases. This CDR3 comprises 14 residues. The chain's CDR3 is CASSLTQEYYGYTF. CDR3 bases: TGTGCCAGCAGCTTAACCCAGGAATACTATGGCTACACCTTC. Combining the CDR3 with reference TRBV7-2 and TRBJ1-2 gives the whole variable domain GAGVSQSPSNKVTEKGKDVELRCDPISGHTALYWYRQSLGQGLEFLIYFQGNSAPDKSGLPSDRFSAERTGGSVSTLTIQRTQQEDSAVYLCASSLTQEYYGYTFGSGTRLTVV.

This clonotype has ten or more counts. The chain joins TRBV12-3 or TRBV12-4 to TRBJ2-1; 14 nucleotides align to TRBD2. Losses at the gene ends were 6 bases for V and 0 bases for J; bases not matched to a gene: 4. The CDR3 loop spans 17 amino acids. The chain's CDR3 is CASSPGTSGSSYNEQFF. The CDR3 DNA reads TGTGCCAGCAGCCCTGGGACTAGCGGGAGCTCCTACAATGAGCAGTTCTTC.

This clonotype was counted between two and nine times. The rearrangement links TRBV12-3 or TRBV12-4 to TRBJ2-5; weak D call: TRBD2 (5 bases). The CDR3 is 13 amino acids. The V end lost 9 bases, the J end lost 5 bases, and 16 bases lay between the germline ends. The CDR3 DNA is TGTGCCAGTAGAGTATTTTCGGGGGAGACCCAGTACTTC. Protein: CASRVFSGETQYF.

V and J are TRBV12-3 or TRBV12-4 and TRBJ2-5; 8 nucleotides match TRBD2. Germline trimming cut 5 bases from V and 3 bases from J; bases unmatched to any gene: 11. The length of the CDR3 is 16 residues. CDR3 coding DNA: TGTGCCAGCAGTGACTCAAAGCGGGGGTGGGAAGAGACCCAGTACTTC. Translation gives CASSDSKRGWEETQYF.

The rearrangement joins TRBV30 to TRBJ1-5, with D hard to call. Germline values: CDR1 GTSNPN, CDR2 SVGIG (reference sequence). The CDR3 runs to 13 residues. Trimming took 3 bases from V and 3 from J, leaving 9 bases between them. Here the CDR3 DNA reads TGTGCCTGGAGAGCCAGTCACAATCAGCCCCAGCATTTT. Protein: CAWRASHNQPQHF.

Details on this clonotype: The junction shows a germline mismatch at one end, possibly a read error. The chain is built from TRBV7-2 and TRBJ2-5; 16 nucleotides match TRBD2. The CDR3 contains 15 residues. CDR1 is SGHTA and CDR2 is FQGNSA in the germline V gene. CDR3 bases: TGTGCCAGCAGCCTGGGACTAGCGGGAGGGGTGACCCAGCACTTC. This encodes CASSLGLAGGVTQHF.

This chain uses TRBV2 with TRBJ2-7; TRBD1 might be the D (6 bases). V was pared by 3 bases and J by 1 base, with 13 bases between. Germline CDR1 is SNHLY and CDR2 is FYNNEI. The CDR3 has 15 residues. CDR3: CASSDIWDTSYEQYF. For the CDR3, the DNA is TGTGCCAGCAGTGACATATGGGACACTTCCTACGAGCAGTACTTC.

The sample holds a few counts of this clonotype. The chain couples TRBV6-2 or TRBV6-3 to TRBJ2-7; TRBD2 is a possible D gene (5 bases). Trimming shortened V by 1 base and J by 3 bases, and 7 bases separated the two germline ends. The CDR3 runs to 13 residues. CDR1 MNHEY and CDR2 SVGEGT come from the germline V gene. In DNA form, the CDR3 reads TGTGCCAGCAGTTACTGGACTGGCTACGAGCAGTACTTC. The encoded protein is CASSYWTGYEQYF.

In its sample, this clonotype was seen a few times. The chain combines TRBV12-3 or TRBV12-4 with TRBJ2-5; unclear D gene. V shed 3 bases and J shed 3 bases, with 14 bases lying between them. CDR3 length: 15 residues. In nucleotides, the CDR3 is TGTGCCAGCAGTTTCGTCCCCCTAGGGAAAGAGACCCAGTACTTC. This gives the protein CASSFVPLGKETQYF.

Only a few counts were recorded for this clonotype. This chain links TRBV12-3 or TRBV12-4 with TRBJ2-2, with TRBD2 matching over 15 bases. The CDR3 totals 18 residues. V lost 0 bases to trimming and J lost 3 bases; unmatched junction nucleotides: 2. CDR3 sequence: CASSLAGLAGGHTGELFF. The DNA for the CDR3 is TGTGCCAGCAGTTTAGCGGGACTAGCGGGAGGCCACACCGGGGAGCTGTTTTTT.

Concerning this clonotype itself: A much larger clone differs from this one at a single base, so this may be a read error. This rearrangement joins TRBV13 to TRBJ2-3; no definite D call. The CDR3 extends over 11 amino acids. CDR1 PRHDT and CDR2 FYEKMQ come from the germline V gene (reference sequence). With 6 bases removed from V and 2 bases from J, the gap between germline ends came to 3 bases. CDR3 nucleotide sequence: TGTGCCAGCAGAGACACAGATACGCAGTATTTT. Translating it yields CASRDTDTQYF.

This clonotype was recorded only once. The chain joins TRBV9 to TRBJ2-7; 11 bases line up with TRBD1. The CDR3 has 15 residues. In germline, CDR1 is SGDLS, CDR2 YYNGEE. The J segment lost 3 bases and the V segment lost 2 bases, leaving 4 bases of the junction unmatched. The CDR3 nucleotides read TGTGCCAGCAGCGTTACCGGGACAGGGGGCTACGAGCAGTACTTC. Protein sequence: CASSVTGTGGYEQYF.

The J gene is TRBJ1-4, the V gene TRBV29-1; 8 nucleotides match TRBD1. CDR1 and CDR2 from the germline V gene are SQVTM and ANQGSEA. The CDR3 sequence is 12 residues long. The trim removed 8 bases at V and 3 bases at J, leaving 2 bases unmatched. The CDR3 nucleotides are TGCAGCACCAGGGGGCCTAATGAAAAACTGTTTTTT. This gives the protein CSTRGPNEKLFF.

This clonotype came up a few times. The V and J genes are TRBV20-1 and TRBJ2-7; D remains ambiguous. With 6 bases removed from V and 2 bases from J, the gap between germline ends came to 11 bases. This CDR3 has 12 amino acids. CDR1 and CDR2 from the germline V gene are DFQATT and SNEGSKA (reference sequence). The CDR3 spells CSAKTATYEQYF. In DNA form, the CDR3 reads TGCAGTGCCAAGACGGCAACCTACGAGCAGTACTTC.

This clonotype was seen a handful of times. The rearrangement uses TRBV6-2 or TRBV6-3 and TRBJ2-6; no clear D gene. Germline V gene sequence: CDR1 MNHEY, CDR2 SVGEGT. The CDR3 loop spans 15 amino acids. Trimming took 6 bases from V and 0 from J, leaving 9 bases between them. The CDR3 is CASSRLLSGANVLTF. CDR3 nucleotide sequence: TGTGCCAGCAGCAGACTCCTCTCTGGGGCCAACGTCCTGACTTTC.

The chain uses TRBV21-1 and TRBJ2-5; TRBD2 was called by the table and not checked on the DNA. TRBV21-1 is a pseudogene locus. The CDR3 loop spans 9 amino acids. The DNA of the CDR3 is TGTGCACCCCTAGCGTGGGCGTTCTTC. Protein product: CAPLAWAFF.

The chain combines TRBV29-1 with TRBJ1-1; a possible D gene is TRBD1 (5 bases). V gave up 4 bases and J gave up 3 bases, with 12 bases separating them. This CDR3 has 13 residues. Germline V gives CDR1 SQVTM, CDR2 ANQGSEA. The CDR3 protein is CSVGGEGYTEAFF. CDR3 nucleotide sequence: TGCAGCGTTGGCGGGGAGGGGTACACTGAAGCTTTCTTT.

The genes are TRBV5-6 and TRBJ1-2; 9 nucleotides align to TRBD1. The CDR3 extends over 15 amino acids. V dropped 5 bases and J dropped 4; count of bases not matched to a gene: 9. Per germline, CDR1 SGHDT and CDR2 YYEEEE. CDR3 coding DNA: TGTGCCAGCAGAAAGGACAGGGGAGGAAGCTATGGCTACACCTTC. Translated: CASRKDRGGSYGYTF.

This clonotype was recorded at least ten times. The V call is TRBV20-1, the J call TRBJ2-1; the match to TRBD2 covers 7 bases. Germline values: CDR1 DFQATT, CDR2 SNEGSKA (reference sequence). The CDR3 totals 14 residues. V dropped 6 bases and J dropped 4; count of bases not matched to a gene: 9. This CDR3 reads CSADLRRGYNEQFF. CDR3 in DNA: TGCAGTGCCGACCTCCGGCGGGGGTACAATGAGCAGTTCTTC.

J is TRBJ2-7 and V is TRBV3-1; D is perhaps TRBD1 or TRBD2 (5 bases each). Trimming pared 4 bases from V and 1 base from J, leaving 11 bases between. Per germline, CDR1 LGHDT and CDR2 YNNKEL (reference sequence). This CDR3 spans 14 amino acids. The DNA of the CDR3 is TGTGCCAGCAGCCCCGGGGACGGATCCTACGAGCAGTACTTC. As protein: CASSPGDGSYEQYF.

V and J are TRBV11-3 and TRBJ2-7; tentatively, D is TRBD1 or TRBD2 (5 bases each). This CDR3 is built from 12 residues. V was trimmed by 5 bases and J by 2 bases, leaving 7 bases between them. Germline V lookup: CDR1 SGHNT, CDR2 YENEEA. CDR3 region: CASSRGPYEQYF. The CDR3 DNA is TGTGCCAGCAGCCGGGGCCCCTACGAGCAGTACTTC.

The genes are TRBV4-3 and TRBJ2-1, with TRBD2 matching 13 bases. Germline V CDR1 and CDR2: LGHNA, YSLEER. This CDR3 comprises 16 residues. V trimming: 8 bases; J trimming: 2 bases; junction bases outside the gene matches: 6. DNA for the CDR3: TGCGCCAGCCAAAGCGGGACTAGCGGGGCCTACAATGAGCAGTTCTTC. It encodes CASQSGTSGAYNEQFF.

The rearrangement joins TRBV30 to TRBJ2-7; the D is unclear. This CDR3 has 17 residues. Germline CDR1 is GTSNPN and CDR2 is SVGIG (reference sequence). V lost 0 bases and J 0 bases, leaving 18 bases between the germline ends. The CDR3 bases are TGTGCCTGGAGTGTAGGGCGCTCGTTTTTCGACTCCTACGAGCAGTACTTC. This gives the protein CAWSVGRSFFDSYEQYF.

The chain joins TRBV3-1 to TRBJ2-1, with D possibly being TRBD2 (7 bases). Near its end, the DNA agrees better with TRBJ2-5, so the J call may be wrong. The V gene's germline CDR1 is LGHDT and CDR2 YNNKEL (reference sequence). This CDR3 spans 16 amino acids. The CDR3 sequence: CASTRMRGGAEETQYF. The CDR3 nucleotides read TGTGCCAGCACCAGAATGAGGGGGGGGGCGGAAGAGACCCAGTACTTC.

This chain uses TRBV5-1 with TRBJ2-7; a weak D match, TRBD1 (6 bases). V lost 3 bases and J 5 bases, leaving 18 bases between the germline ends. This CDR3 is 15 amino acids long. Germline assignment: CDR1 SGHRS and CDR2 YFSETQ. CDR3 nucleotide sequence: TGCGCCAGCAGCTCCACAGGACAGAGGGTCGACGAGCAGTACTTC. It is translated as CASSSTGQRVDEQYF.

CDR3 nucleotide sequence: TGCAGCGTTGAAGCTACGTGGGGTAGAGATACGCAGTATTTT. Protein: CSVEATWGRDTQYF. This chain links TRBV29-1 with TRBJ2-3; no clear D. Germline V lookup: CDR1 SQVTM, CDR2 ANQGSEA. CDR3 size: 14 residues. Deletions cut 1 base from V and 5 bases from J, with 13 bases between.

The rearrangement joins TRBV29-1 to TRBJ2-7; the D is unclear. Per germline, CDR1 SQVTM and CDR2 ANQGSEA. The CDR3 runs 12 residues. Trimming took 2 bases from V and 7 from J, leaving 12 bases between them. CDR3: CSVEYGPLEQYF. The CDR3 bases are TGCAGCGTTGAATATGGCCCCTTGGAGCAGTACTTC.